The entry below gives a single T cell receptor beta chain sequence along with its context. The assay was immunoSEQ multiplex PCR, and TCRdb's table has in-frame clones only and misses some. The sample holds about 28,000 clones, 79% seen once. The data stem from a study of radiotherapy plus CTLA-4 blockade in lung cancer. This CDR3 has 15 amino acids. Germline trimming cut 8 bases from V and 4 bases from J; bases unmatched to any gene: 4. CDR1 KGHSH and CDR2 LQKENI come from the germline V gene. Patients had chemo-refractory metastatic non-small-cell lung cancer and received focal radiation plus CTLA-4 blockade that used ipilimumab.

The TCR was taken from a human donor with non-small cell lung cancer that progressed on radiotherapy plus ipilimumab. The sample was peripheral blood, taken from a patient treated with radiotherapy plus ipilimumab. This chain joins TRBV18 and TRBJ1-6; TRBD1 agrees at 11 bases. CDR3 DNA sequence: TGTGCCAGCCAAGGGACAGGGGGTTATAATTCACCCCTCCACTTT. Its translation: CASQGTGGYNSPLHF.